This T cell receptor (beta chain) emerged from a study of vaccination and CD4 T cells after COVID-19. Overall study: Post-COVID specimens were obtained a median 101 days after diagnosis (range 35 to 161).

Treatment denoted: roughly 10-day PBMC culture with coronavirus spike peptide pools or control peptides (ViraFEST assay). Every positive PCR date fell between March and December 2020, earlier than the US Alpha, Beta and Delta variants. This clonotype showed up just a few times. Its target is not known. An Oncomine TCR Beta short-read assay was used to sequence the DNA from cultured CD4+ T cells. One entry per CDR3 protein results from TCRdb running MiXCR on the PCR reads. The sample holds about 14,000 distinct CDR3 sequences, almost 40% seen once. Unmatched junction bases numbered 5, after V lost 5 bases and J lost 0 bases. CDR3 length: 17 amino acids. Germline loops: CDR1 KGHDR, CDR2 SFDVKD.

The clonotype was recovered from a human donor who had recovered from COVID-19. Sequenced: CD4+ T cells from blood, cultured in vitro. The chain has TRBV24-1 and TRBJ2-1, with 11 nucleotides matching TRBD2. The DNA of the CDR3 is TGTGCCACCAGTGCCCAGACTAGCGGGGTCTCCTACAATGAGCAGTTCTTC. It is translated as CATSAQTSGVSYNEQFF.